The entry below describes one T cell receptor beta chain. Its target is not known. These data originate in a study of T cell responses to AZD1222 COVID-19 vaccine. Study results and limitations: Sampled repertoires all dated from after the peak T cell response. At 160-218 and 743-854, vaccine-associated CD4 TCRs were dominant, and they spanned spike. Possibly, clonal diversity was underestimated; donors were largely white British and included more females. Only 6 or 7 people who got AZD1222 tested seropositive at baseline.

Germline lookup yields CDR1 WSHSY and CDR2 SAAADI. The CDR3 length is 17 residues. J was trimmed by 3 bases and V by 5 bases; bases with no gene match: 8. Measured with immunoSEQ multiplex PCR; TCRdb has only the in-frame clones, and not every one. The data show about 140,000 clones, roughly 87% seen once. The source was peripheral blood, collected 28 days after the second AZD1222 dose. J is TRBJ2-1 and V is TRBV10-2; 12 nucleotides match TRBD2. This clonotype was sampled from an adult who received the AZD1222 COVID-19 vaccine. In nucleotides, the CDR3 is TGCGCCAGCAGTCCCGCGGGACTAGCGGGTAACTACAATGAGCAGTTCTTC. Its protein product is CASSPAGLAGNYNEQFF.